This TCR beta chain was found in a study of shared clonotypes between healthy human individuals. Donors comprised healthy HIV-negative adults lacking recent acute infections or vaccinations. Without sorting, samples used some 90 million PBMCs for genomic DNA. V was trimmed by 0 bases and J by 6 bases, leaving 18 bases between them. From germline, CDR1 is LGHNA and CDR2 YNFKEQ. The CDR3 loop spans 16 amino acids. Researchers divided each subset's genomic DNA evenly across several immunoSEQ plates. In the authors' methods: Junction-only immunoSEQ data arrived without quality scores, meaning filtering differed. Assay used: immunoSEQ multiplex PCR; TCRdb lists only in-frame clones, some missing. For V, J and clone size, that table is used; D and trimming come from the DNA. The repertoire holds roughly 450,000 clones, with around 74% as singletons.

This receptor was obtained from a woman between 40 and 50 years old in good health. Some clones in this sample may be carry-over from other donors' samples. Material for sequencing was PBMCs. The chain has TRBV4-2 and TRBJ2-7; perhaps TRBD2 as D (5 bases). The CDR3 DNA reads as TGTGCCAGCAGCCAAGATTTCGGCGGGCACGAGGGCGAGCAGTACTTC. The encoded protein is CASSQDFGGHEGEQYF.